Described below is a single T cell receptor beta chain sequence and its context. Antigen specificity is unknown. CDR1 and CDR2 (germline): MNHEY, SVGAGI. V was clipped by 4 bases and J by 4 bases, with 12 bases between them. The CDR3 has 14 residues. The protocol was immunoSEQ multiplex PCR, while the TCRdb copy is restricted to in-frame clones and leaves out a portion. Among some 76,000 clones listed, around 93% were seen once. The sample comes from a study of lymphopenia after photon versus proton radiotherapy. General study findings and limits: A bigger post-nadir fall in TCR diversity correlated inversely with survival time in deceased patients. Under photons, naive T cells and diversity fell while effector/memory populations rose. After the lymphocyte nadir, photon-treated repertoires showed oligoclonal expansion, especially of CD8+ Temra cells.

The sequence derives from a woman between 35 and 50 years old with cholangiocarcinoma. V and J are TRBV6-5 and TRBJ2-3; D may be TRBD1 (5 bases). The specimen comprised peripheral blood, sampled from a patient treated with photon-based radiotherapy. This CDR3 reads CASSFIGDADTQYF. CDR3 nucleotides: TGTGCCAGCAGTTTTATAGGGGATGCAGATACGCAGTATTTT.